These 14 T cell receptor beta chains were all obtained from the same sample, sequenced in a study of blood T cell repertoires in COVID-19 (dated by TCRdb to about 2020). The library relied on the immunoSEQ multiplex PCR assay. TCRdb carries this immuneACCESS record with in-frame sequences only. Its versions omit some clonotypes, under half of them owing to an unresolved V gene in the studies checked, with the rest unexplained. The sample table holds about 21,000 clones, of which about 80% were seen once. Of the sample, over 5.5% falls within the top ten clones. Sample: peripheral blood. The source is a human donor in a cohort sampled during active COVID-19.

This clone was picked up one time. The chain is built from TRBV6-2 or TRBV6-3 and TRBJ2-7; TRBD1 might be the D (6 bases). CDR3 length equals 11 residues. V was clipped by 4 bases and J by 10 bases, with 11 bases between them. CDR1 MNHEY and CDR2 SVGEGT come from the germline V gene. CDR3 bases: TGTGCCAGCAGTTTCGGACAGTCTCAGTACTTC. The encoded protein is CASSFGQSQYF.

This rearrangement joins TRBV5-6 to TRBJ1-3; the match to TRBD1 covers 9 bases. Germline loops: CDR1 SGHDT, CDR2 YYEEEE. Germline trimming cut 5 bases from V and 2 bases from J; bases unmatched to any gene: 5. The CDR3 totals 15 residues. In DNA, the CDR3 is TGTGCCAGCAGGGGGGGACAGGGCGCTGGAAACACCATATATTTT. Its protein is CASRGGQGAGNTIYF.

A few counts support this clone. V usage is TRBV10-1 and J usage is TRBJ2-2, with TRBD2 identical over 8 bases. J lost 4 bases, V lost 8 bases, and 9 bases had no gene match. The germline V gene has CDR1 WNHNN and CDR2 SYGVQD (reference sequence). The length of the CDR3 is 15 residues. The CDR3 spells CASRRRTSITGELFF. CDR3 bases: TGCGCCAGCCGGAGGAGGACTAGCATCACCGGGGAGCTGTTTTTT.

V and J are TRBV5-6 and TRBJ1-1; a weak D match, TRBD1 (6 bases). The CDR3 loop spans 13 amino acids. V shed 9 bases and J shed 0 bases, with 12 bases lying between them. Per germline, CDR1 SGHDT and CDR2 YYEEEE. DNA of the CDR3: TGTGCCACCCGACAGGAGATGAACACTGAAGCTTTCTTT. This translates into CATRQEMNTEAFF.

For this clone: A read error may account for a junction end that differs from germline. This CDR3 reads CATSTVGETQYF. CDR3 nucleotides: TGTGCCACCAGCACAGTTGGGGAGACCCAGTACTTC. The chain employs TRBV5-6 and TRBJ2-5, with no clear D. The CDR3 sequence is 12 residues long. CDR1 SGHDT and CDR2 YYEEEE come from the germline V gene.

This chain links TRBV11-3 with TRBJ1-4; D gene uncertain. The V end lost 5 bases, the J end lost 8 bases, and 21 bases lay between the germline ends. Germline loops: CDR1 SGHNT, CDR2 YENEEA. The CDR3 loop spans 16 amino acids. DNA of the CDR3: TGTGCCAGCAGCCAGATCTTGGCAGGCGCAGAGGAAAAACTGTTTTTT. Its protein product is CASSQILAGAEEKLFF.

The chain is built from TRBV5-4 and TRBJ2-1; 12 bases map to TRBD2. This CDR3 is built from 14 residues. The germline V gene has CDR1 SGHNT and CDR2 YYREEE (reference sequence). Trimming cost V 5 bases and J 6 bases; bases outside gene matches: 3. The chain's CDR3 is CASRLAGGRNEQFF. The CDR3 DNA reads TGTGCCAGCAGACTAGCGGGGGGTCGCAATGAGCAGTTCTTC.

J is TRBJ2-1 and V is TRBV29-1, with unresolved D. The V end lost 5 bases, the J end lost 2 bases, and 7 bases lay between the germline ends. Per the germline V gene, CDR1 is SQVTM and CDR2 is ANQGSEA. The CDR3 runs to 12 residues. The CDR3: CSVRGAYNEQFF. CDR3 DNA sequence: TGCAGCGTTAGAGGTGCCTACAATGAGCAGTTCTTC.

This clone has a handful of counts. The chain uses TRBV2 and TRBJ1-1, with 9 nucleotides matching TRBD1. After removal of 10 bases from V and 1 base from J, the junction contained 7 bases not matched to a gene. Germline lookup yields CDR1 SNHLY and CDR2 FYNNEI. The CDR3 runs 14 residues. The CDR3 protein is CATLPGQGNTEAFF. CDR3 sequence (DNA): TGTGCCACCCTTCCGGGACAGGGGAACACTGAAGCTTTCTTT.

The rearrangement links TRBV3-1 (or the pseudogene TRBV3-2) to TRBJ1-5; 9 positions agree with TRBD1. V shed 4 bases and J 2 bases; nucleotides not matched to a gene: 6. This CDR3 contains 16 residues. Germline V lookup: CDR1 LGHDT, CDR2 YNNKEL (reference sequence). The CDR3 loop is CASSPQGAGGNQPQHF. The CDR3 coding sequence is TGTGCCAGCAGCCCACAGGGGGCGGGGGGCAATCAGCCCCAGCATTTT.

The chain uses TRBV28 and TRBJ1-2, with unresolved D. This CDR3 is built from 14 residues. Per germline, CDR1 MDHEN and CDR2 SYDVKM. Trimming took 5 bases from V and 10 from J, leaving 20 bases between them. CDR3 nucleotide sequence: TGTGCCAGCAGTCCCCCCGGGAGGGTCCCTGTCTACACCTTC. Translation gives CASSPPGRVPVYTF.

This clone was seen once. The CDR3 bases are TGTGCCAGCAGCTTAGAGGGGACAGGGGCCGCAATCTACGAGCAGTACTTC. This translates into CASSLEGTGAAIYEQYF. The chain links TRBV7-2 to TRBJ2-7, with 10 bases fitting TRBD1. There are 17 residues in the CDR3. V lost 1 base to trimming and J lost 3 bases; unmatched junction nucleotides: 9. From germline, CDR1 is SGHTA and CDR2 FQGNSA. Based on the CDR3 plus reference TRBV7-2 and TRBJ2-7, the full variable domain is GAGVSQSPSNKVTEKGKDVELRCDPISGHTALYWYRQSLGQGLEFLIYFQGNSAPDKSGLPSDRFSAERTGGSVSTLTIQRTQQEDSAVYLCASSLEGTGAAIYEQYFGPGTRLTVT.

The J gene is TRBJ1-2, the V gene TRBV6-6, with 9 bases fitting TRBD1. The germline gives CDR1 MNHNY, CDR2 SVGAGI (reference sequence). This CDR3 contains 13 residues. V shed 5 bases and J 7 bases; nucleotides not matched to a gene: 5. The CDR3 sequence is CASSQTGGVGYTF. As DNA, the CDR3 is TGTGCCAGCAGTCAGACAGGGGGGGTTGGCTACACCTTC.

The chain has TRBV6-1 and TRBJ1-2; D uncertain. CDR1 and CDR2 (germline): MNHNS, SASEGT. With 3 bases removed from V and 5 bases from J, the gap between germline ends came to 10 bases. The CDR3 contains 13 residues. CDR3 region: CASSDGGIYGYTF. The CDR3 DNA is TGTGCCAGCAGTGACGGAGGGATATATGGCTACACCTTC.